This TCR beta chain stems from a study of blood T cell repertoires in COVID-19. Study-level information: The samples span acute and convalescent COVID-19 from the United States, Italy and Spain. From T cells, B-cell-depleted T cells, or PBMCs came the material, which was cDNA or gDNA.

Original processing methods: Reference gene primer amplification gave estimated nucleated cell counts. Assay used: immunoSEQ multiplex PCR; TCRdb lists only in-frame clones, some missing. V and J calls and clone size are as listed in that table; D and trimming were resolved from the DNA. This table holds 200,000 to 250,000 clones, 84% found once. The CDR3 has 12 amino acids. Germline V CDR1 and CDR2: SGHDT, YYEEEE. Trimming took off 1 base at V and 7 bases at J, with 8 bases between the two ends. This rearrangement joins TRBV5-6 to TRBJ1-2, with D perhaps TRBD1 (5 bases). The sequence was collected from a woman aged 45-65 years with active or convalescent COVID-19. The sequenced material came from peripheral blood. The CDR3 region is CASSLLRGGYTF. The CDR3 region has the DNA TGTGCCAGCAGCTTGTTAAGGGGTGGCTACACCTTC.